Following are 30 T cell receptor beta chains from one sample sequenced in a study of blood T cell repertoires in COVID-19. TCRdb's copy holds only in-frame clones and misses some; the assay was immunoSEQ multiplex PCR. The table lists approximately 50,000 clones, around 89% of them singletons. The specimen sequenced was peripheral blood. These receptors came from a human donor in a cohort sampled during active COVID-19.

This clone has a single count. This chain connects TRBV29-1 to TRBJ2-1; 11 bases line up with TRBD1. Germline CDR1 and CDR2: SQVTM and ANQGSEA. The CDR3 loop spans 15 amino acids. Trimming at V came to 4 bases and at J to 4 bases, leaving 6 bases not matched to a gene. CDR3 DNA sequence: TGCAGCGTTGTTGGAGGGACAGGGGGTTACAATGAGCAGTTCTTC. Its translation: CSVVGGTGGYNEQFF.

The chain carries TRBV21-1 and TRBJ1-6; the DNA was not compared with TRBD1, the D call given in the table. TRBV21-1 is a documented pseudogene. CDR3 length equals 18 residues. The CDR3 is CASSKGLGEGSYNSPLHF. CDR3 sequence (DNA): TGTGCCAGCAGCAAAGGGTTAGGGGAAGGCTCCTATAATTCACCCCTCCACTTT.

The genes are TRBV6-5 and TRBJ1-2; TRBD1 aligns across 7 bases. This CDR3 has 14 amino acids. The V gene end was trimmed by 2 bases and the J gene end by 1 base; junction bases not matched to a gene: 1. Per the germline V gene, CDR1 is MNHEY and CDR2 is SVGAGI. DNA of the CDR3: TGTGCCAGCAGTTACGGGGACAGTAACTATGGCTACACCTTC. Encoded protein: CASSYGDSNYGYTF.

The chain links TRBV13 to TRBJ1-1; possible D gene TRBD1, 5 bases. Germline loops: CDR1 PRHDT, CDR2 FYEKMQ (reference sequence). The CDR3 extends over 17 amino acids. V lost 5 bases and J 0 bases, leaving 19 bases between the germline ends. This chain's CDR3 is CASSLRQFDLMNTEAFF. CDR3 bases: TGTGCCAGCAGCCTCAGACAGTTCGACTTAATGAACACTGAAGCTTTCTTT.

This chain connects TRBV7-6 to TRBJ1-4; D not resolved. This CDR3 has 15 amino acids. Trimming left V 3 bases short and J 2 bases short, with 10 bases between. Germline lookup yields CDR1 SGHVS and CDR2 FNYEAQ. CDR3 loop: CASSFQSNTNEKLFF. DNA of the CDR3: TGTGCCAGCAGCTTTCAATCCAATACTAATGAAAAACTGTTTTTT.

This clone has only a few counts. The same CDR3 is also encoded by other DNA sequences in this sample. The V gene is TRBV18, the J gene TRBJ2-5, with 7 bases identical to TRBD2. Germline CDR1 KGHSH, CDR2 LQKENI. The CDR3 has 13 residues. V trimming: 2 bases; J trimming: 5 bases; junction bases outside the gene matches: 2. The CDR3 loop reads CASSPGRAETQYF. The CDR3 region has the DNA TGTGCCAGCTCACCAGGGAGGGCTGAGACCCAGTACTTC.

The V gene is TRBV2, the J gene TRBJ2-7; tentatively, D is TRBD1 (5 bases). Between the trimmed V and J ends, which lost 2 bases and 3 bases, there was a span of 11 bases. Germline CDR1 is SNHLY and CDR2 is FYNNEI. The CDR3 totals 14 residues. As DNA, the CDR3 is TGTGCCAGCAGTGAATCCAGGGTTTTCTACGAGCAGTACTTC. This translates into CASSESRVFYEQYF.

CDR3 protein: CASTTNAGLTSYNEQFF. CDR3 DNA: TGTGCCAGCACCACCAATGCGGGACTCACCTCCTACAATGAGCAGTTCTTC. V is TRBV28 and J is TRBJ2-1, with D possibly TRBD2 on 6 matching bases. The CDR3 contains 17 residues. Trimming stripped 7 bases from V and 0 bases from J, with 19 bases between. CDR1 is MDHEN and CDR2 is SYDVKM in the germline V gene.

The rearrangement joins TRBV7-9 to TRBJ1-1, with D hard to call. This CDR3 comprises 12 residues. V was trimmed by 5 bases and J by 5 bases, leaving 9 bases between them. Germline values: CDR1 SEHNR, CDR2 FQNEAQ (reference sequence). CDR3 loop: CASSQSRTEAFF. The CDR3 DNA reads TGTGCCAGCAGCCAATCACGGACTGAAGCTTTCTTT.

This clone was observed a single time. V gene TRBV2 combines with J gene TRBJ2-1, with 7 bases fitting TRBD2. Losses at the gene ends were 4 bases for V and 0 bases for J; bases not matched to a gene: 3. The CDR3 length is 15 residues. Germline loops: CDR1 SNHLY, CDR2 FYNNEI. Here the CDR3 DNA reads TGTGCCAGCAGTGTGGGCGGGAGCTCCTACAATGAGCAGTTCTTC. Its protein product is CASSVGGSSYNEQFF.

This clone appeared a single time. CDR3 sequence reads: CASRGGQGGWANTEAFF. The CDR3, as DNA: TGCGCCAGCAGGGGAGGACAGGGAGGGTGGGCGAACACTGAAGCTTTCTTT. V gene TRBV10-1 combines with J gene TRBJ1-1, with 8 bases lining up with TRBD1. Trimming at V came to 6 bases and at J to 1 base, leaving 13 bases not matched to a gene. Germline CDR1 and CDR2: WNHNN and SYGVQD (reference sequence). The CDR3 sequence is 17 residues long.

The V call is TRBV3-1 (or the pseudogene TRBV3-2), the J call TRBJ2-7; D is possibly TRBD1 (6 bases). Trimming removed 4 bases at V and 7 bases at J, with 14 bases between. The CDR3 contains 13 residues. Germline assignment: CDR1 LGHDT and CDR2 YNNKEL (reference sequence). The CDR3 DNA reads TGTGCCAGCAGCCCACGGATCAGGGGTGAGCAGTACTTC. Translation gives CASSPRIRGEQYF.

The chain joins TRBV7-2 to TRBJ2-3; TRBD1 matches at 8 bases. V trimming: 6 bases; J trimming: 3 bases; junction bases outside the gene matches: 8. The CDR3 is made up of 15 amino acids. Per the germline V gene, CDR1 is SGHTA and CDR2 is FQGNSA. Here the CDR3 DNA reads TGTGCCAGCAGTCCTGACAGGGGCAAGACAGATACGCAGTATTTT. Translation gives CASSPDRGKTDTQYF.

The CDR3 region is CASSTGMVNQPQHF. The CDR3 DNA reads as TGTGCCAGTAGTACAGGGATGGTGAATCAGCCCCAGCATTTT. V and J are TRBV19 and TRBJ1-5, with D tentatively TRBD1 (5 bases). Per germline, CDR1 LNHDA and CDR2 SQIVND (reference sequence). The germline V and J ends were trimmed by 4 bases and 4 bases, with 11 bases remaining between them. This CDR3 comprises 14 residues.

The table lists this clone with a count of one. The V gene is TRBV18, the J gene TRBJ1-1; D unclear. CDR1 KGHSH and CDR2 LQKENI come from the germline V gene. The CDR3 loop spans 16 amino acids. Trimming took off 5 bases at V and 0 bases at J, with 16 bases between the two ends. CDR3 in amino acids: CASSEGRSPMNTEAFF. In DNA form, the CDR3 reads TGTGCCAGCTCAGAAGGGAGATCTCCTATGAACACTGAAGCTTTCTTT.

This chain links TRBV11-3 with TRBJ2-3, with D perhaps TRBD2 (6 bases). The length of the CDR3 is 12 residues. Germline V gene sequence: CDR1 SGHNT, CDR2 YENEEA. V gave up 6 bases and J gave up 8 bases, with 12 bases separating them. CDR3 sequence (DNA): TGTGCCAGCAGGAGGGAGGCGGGTACGCAGTATTTT. Translating it yields CASRREAGTQYF.

The CDR3 DNA follows: TGTGCCAGCAGTTTACAGGGGGCAAGGGATGAAAAACTGTTTTTT. Translated: CASSLQGARDEKLFF. V and J are TRBV6-5 and TRBJ1-4; 9 bases line up with TRBD1. Germline CDR1 MNHEY, CDR2 SVGAGI. Trimming cost V 4 bases and J 6 bases; bases outside gene matches: 6. The CDR3 loop spans 15 amino acids.

The V and J genes are TRBV6-5 and TRBJ2-1; possible D gene TRBD1, 5 bases. Germline CDR1 reads MNHEY; CDR2 reads SVGAGI. The CDR3 length is 12 residues. The ends were cut back, 9 bases at V and 3 bases at J, with 9 bases in the middle. CDR3 sequence: CASAGLYNEQFF. The CDR3 DNA reads as TGTGCCAGTGCAGGGCTCTACAATGAGCAGTTCTTC.

A single count supports this clone. J is TRBJ2-3 and V is TRBV9; D ambiguous. Judging by the DNA end, TRBJ1-5 fits better; the J call may be wrong. The CDR3 length is 16 residues. Germline V lookup: CDR1 SGDLS, CDR2 YYNGEE. The CDR3 spells CASSVGLNEGTDTQHF. The CDR3 DNA reads as TGTGCCAGCAGCGTAGGGCTAAATGAGGGCACAGATACGCAGCATTTT.

The chain has TRBV19 and TRBJ2-1, with D possibly matching TRBD2 (5 bases). This CDR3 region has 14 residues. V lost 7 bases, J lost 2 bases, and 12 bases lay in between. Germline CDR1 reads LNHDA; CDR2 reads SQIVND (reference sequence). The CDR3 sequence is CASIPPGAYNEQFF. DNA of the CDR3: TGTGCCAGTATTCCCCCCGGGGCCTACAATGAGCAGTTCTTC.

This rearrangement joins TRBV5-1 to TRBJ1-1; D is undetermined. The CDR3 loop spans 14 amino acids. Germline CDR1 reads SGHRS; CDR2 reads YFSETQ. Trimming cost V 0 bases and J 1 base, with 7 bases left between them. The CDR3 bases are TGCGCCAGCAGCTTGGGACACGGGAACACTGAAGCTTTCTTT. Translating it yields CASSLGHGNTEAFF.

The CDR3 reads CSVEGGVGPEQYF. As DNA, the CDR3 is TGCAGCGTTGAGGGGGGTGTCGGGCCCGAGCAGTACTTC. The chain has TRBV29-1 and TRBJ2-7, with D possibly matching TRBD2 (6 bases). V lost 3 bases and J lost 6, with 15 bases in between. The CDR3 is made up of 13 amino acids. Germline CDR1 SQVTM, CDR2 ANQGSEA.

Concerning this clone itself: Other DNA sequences from this sample encode an identical CDR3 as well. The J gene is TRBJ2-7, the V gene TRBV19; TRBD1 aligns across 7 bases. Losses at the gene ends were 3 bases for V and 4 bases for J; bases not matched to a gene: 6. The CDR3 totals 14 residues. Germline assignment: CDR1 LNHDA and CDR2 SQIVND (reference sequence). CDR3 residues: CASSIRQGGYEQYF. Written as DNA, the CDR3 is TGTGCCAGTAGTATCAGACAGGGCGGATACGAGCAGTACTTC.

The rearrangement links TRBV3-1 (or the pseudogene TRBV3-2) to TRBJ2-7; maybe TRBD2 (6 bases). The V and J ends lost 4 bases and 5 bases respectively, with 15 bases between them. The CDR3 length is 14 residues. Germline CDR1 reads LGHDT; CDR2 reads YNNKEL (reference sequence). In DNA form, the CDR3 reads TGTGCCAGCAGCCGGATGGGGACTGCCCACGAGCAGTACTTC. Translation gives CASSRMGTAHEQYF.

The genes are TRBV7-2 and TRBJ1-2, with 8 bases matching TRBD1. V was clipped by 5 bases and J by 2 bases; unmatched bases: 7. This CDR3 spans 15 amino acids. From germline, CDR1 is SGHTA and CDR2 FQGNSA. Here the CDR3 DNA reads TGTGCCAGCAGCCTGAGGACAGGGACCAACTATGGCTACACCTTC. Protein product: CASSLRTGTNYGYTF.

For the CDR3, the DNA is TGTGCCAGCCGAGGGACAGGCAATCAGCCCCAGCATTTT. It translates to CASRGTGNQPQHF. This chain uses TRBV25-1 with TRBJ1-5, with 7 nucleotides matching TRBD1. CDR3 length: 13 residues. The V segment lost 8 bases and the J segment 2 bases; nucleotides outside the gene matches: 3. Germline CDR1 MGHDK, CDR2 SYGVNS.

This clone was seen only once. This chain connects TRBV6-1 to TRBJ2-3, with TRBD1 matching 8 bases. Losses at the gene ends were 2 bases for V and 2 bases for J; bases not matched to a gene: 6. CDR1 MNHNS and CDR2 SASEGT come from the germline V gene. The CDR3 loop spans 16 amino acids. The CDR3 DNA sequence: TGTGCCAGCAGTGAAAGGGCAGGGGGCCCCACAGATACGCAGTATTTT. Protein sequence: CASSERAGGPTDTQYF.

This clone has just one count. V gene TRBV19 combines with J gene TRBJ2-1, with 14 bases lining up with TRBD2. Germline V gene lookup returns CDR1 LNHDA and CDR2 SQIVND (reference sequence). J was trimmed by 2 bases and V by 8 bases; bases with no gene match: 5. The CDR3 is made up of 16 amino acids. For the CDR3, the DNA is TGTGCCAGTCGAGGGACTAGCGGGAGTACCTACAATGAGCAGTTCTTC. It encodes CASRGTSGSTYNEQFF.

This clone has only a few counts. CDR3 in amino acids: CASRTGNSPLHF. CDR3 DNA: TGTGCCAGCAGAACAGGGAATTCACCCCTCCACTTT. The chain carries TRBV25-1 and TRBJ1-6, with D perhaps TRBD1 (6 bases). V lost 6 bases, J lost 7 bases, and 7 bases lay in between. Germline CDR1 is MGHDK and CDR2 is SYGVNS. The CDR3 runs 12 residues.

This clone appeared once. The rearrangement joins TRBV3-1 (or the pseudogene TRBV3-2) to TRBJ1-5; TRBD1 aligns across 11 bases. Unmatched junction bases numbered 7, after V lost 5 bases and J lost 7 bases. Germline values: CDR1 LGHDT, CDR2 YNNKEL (reference sequence). The CDR3 is 15 residues long. The CDR3 reads CASSYGTGGNQPQHF. The CDR3, as DNA: TGTGCCAGCAGCTACGGGACAGGGGGTAACCAGCCCCAGCATTTT.